These 21 T cell receptor beta chains were all obtained from the same sample, sequenced in a study of PD-1 blockade in classical Hodgkin lymphoma. Each and every patient relapsed after autologous stem cell transplantation, and patients got differing brentuximab vedotin exposure. The protocol was immunoSEQ multiplex PCR, while the TCRdb copy is restricted to in-frame clones and leaves out a portion. The table includes about 28,000 clones, 70% detected once. The sequences come from peripheral blood mononuclear cells (PBMCs), collected before the second cycle of nivolumab. These receptors originate from a human donor with classical Hodgkin lymphoma.

The rearrangement joins TRBV6-6 to TRBJ2-5; D is uncertain. CDR3 size: 13 residues. Germline V gene lookup returns CDR1 MNHNY and CDR2 SVGAGI (reference sequence). The ends were cut back, 2 bases at V and 3 bases at J, with 7 bases in the middle. The CDR3 DNA is TGTGCCAGCAGTTACAGGTTTGAAGAGACCCAGTACTTC. Translated: CASSYRFEETQYF.

The chain has TRBV2 and TRBJ1-1, with D unclear. With 5 bases removed from V and 5 bases from J, the gap between germline ends came to 9 bases. The length of the CDR3 is 12 residues. CDR1 and CDR2 from the germline V gene are SNHLY and FYNNEI. The CDR3 protein is CASSNLGTEAFF. Written as DNA, the CDR3 is TGTGCCAGCAGTAATCTAGGAACTGAAGCTTTCTTT. Full variable domain (rest looked up from reference TRBV2 and TRBJ1-1): EPEVTQTPSHQVTQMGQEVILRCVPISNHLYFYWYRQILGQKVEFLVSFYNNEISEKSEIFDDQFSVERPDGSNFTLKIRSTKLEDSAMYFCASSNLGTEAFFGQGTRLTVV.

CDR3 sequence reads: CASGRVDKNSPLHF. CDR3 bases: TGTGCCAGCGGGAGAGTGGATAAAAATTCACCCCTCCACTTT. The genes are TRBV6-5 and TRBJ1-6; D gene ambiguous. Germline V gene sequence: CDR1 MNHEY, CDR2 SVGAGI. The V end was cut by 8 bases, the J end by 7 bases, with 15 bases between. The CDR3 contains 14 residues.

The rearrangement uses TRBV5-4 and TRBJ2-7, with D possibly called TRBD1 or TRBD2 (6 bases each). V gave up 2 bases and J gave up 6 bases, with 18 bases separating them. Germline CDR1 is SGHNT and CDR2 is YYREEE (reference sequence). This CDR3 spans 15 amino acids. For the CDR3, the DNA is TGTGCCAGCAGCTTTAGGGGGGCGCCCCCTCGCGAGCAGTACGTC. Translating gives CASSFRGAPPREQYV.

The rearrangement joins TRBV7-2 to TRBJ2-3; no clear D. Germline loops: CDR1 SGHTA, CDR2 FQGNSA. The CDR3 consists of 14 residues. V was clipped by 5 bases and J by 6 bases, with 15 bases between them. The chain's CDR3 is CASSPREVGDTQYF. DNA of the CDR3: TGTGCCAGCAGCCCAAGAGAAGTTGGGGATACGCAGTATTTT.

This clone was picked up a small number of times. The V and J genes are TRBV19 and TRBJ1-5; 8 bases match TRBD1. Germline V lookup: CDR1 LNHDA, CDR2 SQIVND (reference sequence). The CDR3 is 16 residues long. V lost 5 bases to trimming and J lost 3 bases; unmatched junction nucleotides: 9. In nucleotides, the CDR3 is TGTGCCAGTAGTCCGACCGACAGGGGTAACAATCAGCCCCAGCATTTT. Translating it yields CASSPTDRGNNQPQHF.

V and J are TRBV7-9 and TRBJ1-5, with D perhaps matching TRBD1 (5 bases). CDR3 length: 15 residues. Trimming took off 5 bases at V and 6 bases at J, with 17 bases between the two ends. Germline assignment: CDR1 SEHNR and CDR2 FQNEAQ (reference sequence). CDR3: CASSPSGARGQPQHF. The DNA for the CDR3 is TGTGCCAGCAGCCCCAGTGGGGCTCGGGGTCAGCCCCAGCATTTT. The full variable domain, its missing parts supplied by reference TRBV7-9 and TRBJ1-5, is DTGVSQNPRHKITKRGQNVTFRCDPISEHNRLYWYRQTLGQGPEFLTYFQNEAQLEKSRLLSDRFSAERPKGSFSTLEIQRTEQGDSAMYLCASSPSGARGQPQHFGDGTRLSIL.

The chain joins TRBV29-1 to TRBJ2-7, with D tentatively TRBD1 (6 bases). V was cut by 1 base and J by 4 bases, with 8 bases left in between. The length of the CDR3 is 12 residues. In germline, CDR1 is SQVTM, CDR2 ANQGSEA. The CDR3 DNA reads as TGCAGCGTTGAAGGGACAGCTTACGAGCAGTACTTC. Protein sequence: CSVEGTAYEQYF.

This clone has more than one count but fewer than ten. The chain recombines TRBV28 with TRBJ1-1; D uncertain. Germline V gives CDR1 MDHEN, CDR2 SYDVKM. The CDR3 is 13 amino acids. The V end was cut by 3 bases, the J end by 1 base, with 6 bases between. The CDR3 DNA is TGTGCCAGCAGTTTTGAGCCGAACACTGAAGCTTTCTTT. Translated, it gives CASSFEPNTEAFF. The variable domain in full, with the rest retrieved from reference TRBV28 and TRBJ1-1, is DVKVTQSSRYLVKRTGEKVFLECVQDMDHENMFWYRQDPGLGLRLIYFSYDVKMKEKGDIPEGYSVSREKKERFSLILESASTNQTSMYLCASSFEPNTEAFFGQGTRLTVV.

The genes are TRBV30 and TRBJ1-1; D might be TRBD1 (5 bases). The CDR3 consists of 19 residues. Trimming shortened V by 0 bases and J by 0 bases, and 23 bases separated the two germline ends. Germline V lookup: CDR1 GTSNPN, CDR2 SVGIG (reference sequence). DNA for the CDR3: TGTGCCTGGAGTGTGGTCAGGATGCGGAGGGGTACGATGAACACTGAAGCTTTCTTT. Amino acids: CAWSVVRMRRGTMNTEAFF.

The chain joins TRBV1 to TRBJ1-3; TRBD1, the D gene given by the table, was not confirmed from the DNA. TRBV1 is an annotated pseudogene. This CDR3 has 18 residues. CDR3 in amino acids: CTSSYKFQGGISGNTIYF. The CDR3 DNA reads as TGCACCAGCAGCTACAAATTTCAGGGGGGCATCTCTGGAAACACCATATATTTT.

This sequence joins TRBV27 and TRBJ2-3, with D maybe TRBD2 (7 bases). The CDR3 extends over 16 amino acids. Germline V gene sequence: CDR1 MNHEY, CDR2 SMNVEV (reference sequence). V was trimmed by 0 bases and J by 0 bases, leaving 10 bases between them. CDR3 in DNA: TGTGCCAGCAGTTTATCTGCGGGGGCTAGCACAGATACGCAGTATTTT. It encodes CASSLSAGASTDTQYF.

The chain couples TRBV27 to TRBJ1-5; no firm D call. V was trimmed by 4 bases and J by 4 bases, leaving 8 bases between them. CDR1 and CDR2 (germline): MNHEY, SMNVEV (reference sequence). CDR3 length equals 13 residues. In DNA, the CDR3 is TGTGCCAGCAGTTCGAGGGTAAATCAGCCCCAGCATTTT. Translation gives CASSSRVNQPQHF.

To note about this clone: Other DNA sequences within the sample encode an identical CDR3. V gene TRBV5-4 combines with J gene TRBJ2-2; D gene ambiguous. The CDR3 totals 13 residues. Germline assignment: CDR1 SGHNT and CDR2 YYREEE (reference sequence). Trimming left V 0 bases short and J 5 bases short, with 5 bases between. The CDR3 loop reads CASSLAGTGELFF. The CDR3 nucleotides read TGTGCCAGCAGCTTGGCAGGTACCGGGGAGCTGTTTTTT.

The chain carries TRBV19 and TRBJ1-5, with 10 nucleotides matching TRBD1. CDR3 length equals 15 residues. Trimming at V came to 5 bases and at J to 7 bases, leaving 8 bases not matched to a gene. CDR1 and CDR2 from the germline V gene are LNHDA and SQIVND (reference sequence). The CDR3 nucleotides read TGTGCCAGTAGTGCATCCGACAGGGGGCGACAGCCCCAGCATTTT. Residues: CASSASDRGRQPQHF.

The chain recombines TRBV19 with TRBJ2-2; D is unclear. Trimming pared 5 bases from V and 6 bases from J, leaving 10 bases between. This CDR3 region has 13 residues. Per the germline V gene, CDR1 is LNHDA and CDR2 is SQIVND (reference sequence). CDR3 protein: CASSWKGPGELFF. DNA of the CDR3: TGTGCCAGTAGTTGGAAGGGTCCCGGGGAGCTGTTTTTT.

The chain couples TRBV27 to TRBJ1-2, with D possibly TRBD1 on 5 matching bases. CDR1 and CDR2 from the germline V gene are MNHEY and SMNVEV (reference sequence). V lost 2 bases and J lost 8, with 15 bases in between. The CDR3 is 14 residues long. CDR3 region: CASSLNTGLGGYTF. The CDR3 coding sequence is TGTGCCAGCAGTTTAAATACAGGCCTGGGAGGCTACACCTTC.

This chain links TRBV19 with TRBJ2-7; D unclear. The V and J ends lost 5 bases and 1 base respectively, with 9 bases between them. This CDR3 is 13 amino acids long. Germline assignment: CDR1 LNHDA and CDR2 SQIVND (reference sequence). CDR3 region: CASSYLDSYEQYF. In DNA form, the CDR3 reads TGTGCCAGTAGTTACCTGGATTCCTACGAGCAGTACTTC.

The genes are TRBV18 and TRBJ1-4; perhaps TRBD1 as D (5 bases). The CDR3 runs to 15 residues. The V gene's germline CDR1 is KGHSH and CDR2 LQKENI. The V end was cut by 2 bases, the J end by 2 bases, with 9 bases between. The CDR3 sequence is CASSPIRGTNEKLFF. In nucleotides, the CDR3 is TGTGCCAGCTCACCAATCCGGGGGACTAATGAAAAACTGTTTTTT.

The chain has TRBV15 and TRBJ2-6; D unclear. This CDR3 is 16 amino acids long. The germline V gene encodes CDR1 LNHNV and CDR2 YYDKDF (reference sequence). V lost 1 base to trimming and J lost 2 bases, with 9 bases between them. DNA of the CDR3: TGTGCCACCAGCAGAGTCCCGGAAACTGGGGCCAACGTCCTGACTTTC. Translation gives CATSRVPETGANVLTF.

The chain combines TRBV29-1 with TRBJ1-1, with unresolved D. The germline V gene has CDR1 SQVTM and CDR2 ANQGSEA. Trimming took 7 bases from V and 1 from J, leaving 16 bases between them. This CDR3 has 14 residues. The CDR3 bases are TGCAGCGGTAAATTTGGTGCCAGGAACACTGAAGCTTTCTTT. Its translation is CSGKFGARNTEAFF.